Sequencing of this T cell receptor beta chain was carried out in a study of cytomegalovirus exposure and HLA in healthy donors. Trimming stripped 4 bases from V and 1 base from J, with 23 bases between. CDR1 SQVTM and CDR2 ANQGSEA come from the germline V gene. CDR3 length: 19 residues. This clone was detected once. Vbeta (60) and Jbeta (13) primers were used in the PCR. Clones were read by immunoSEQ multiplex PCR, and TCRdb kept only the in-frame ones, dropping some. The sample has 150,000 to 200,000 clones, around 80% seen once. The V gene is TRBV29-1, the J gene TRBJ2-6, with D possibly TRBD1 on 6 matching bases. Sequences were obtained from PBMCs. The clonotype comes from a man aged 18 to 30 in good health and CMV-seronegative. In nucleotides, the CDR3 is TGCAGCGTTGCCCGCGAGGGACAAGCCTTAATGTCTGGGGCCAACGTCCTGACTTTC. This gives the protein CSVAREGQALMSGANVLTF.